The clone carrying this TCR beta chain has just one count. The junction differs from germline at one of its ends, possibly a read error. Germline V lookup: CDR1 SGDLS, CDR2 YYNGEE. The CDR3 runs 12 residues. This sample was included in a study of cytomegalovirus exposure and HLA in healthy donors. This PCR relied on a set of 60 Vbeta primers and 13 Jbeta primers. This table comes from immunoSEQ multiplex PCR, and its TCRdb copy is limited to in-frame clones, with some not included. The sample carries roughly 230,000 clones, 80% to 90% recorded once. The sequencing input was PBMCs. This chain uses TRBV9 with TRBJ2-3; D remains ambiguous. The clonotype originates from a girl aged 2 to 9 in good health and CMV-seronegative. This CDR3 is CASSPLTYTQYF. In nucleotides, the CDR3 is TGTGCCAGCAGCCCCCTCACATATACGCAGTATTTT.